These 9 T cell receptor beta chains came from one sample sequenced in a study of sequential checkpoint blockade in melanoma. Treatment given: randomized to nivolumab then ipilimumab (arm A) or the reverse (arm B). Data came from immunoSEQ multiplex PCR; TCRdb stores just in-frame clones and leaves some out. In the table there are 15,000 or so clones, 85% to 95% of which are singletons. The material sequenced was CD8+ T cells sorted from blood (inferred from file names), taken from a patient given nivolumab and ipilimumab in sequence. The receptors come from a human donor with melanoma.

The chain employs TRBV27 and TRBJ1-6; no reliable D call. Per germline, CDR1 MNHEY and CDR2 SMNVEV (reference sequence). V lost 6 bases and J 7 bases, leaving 7 bases between the germline ends. CDR3 length: 12 amino acids. CDR3 loop: CASRFQNSPLHF. CDR3 bases: TGTGCCAGCAGGTTTCAAAATTCACCCCTCCACTTT.

The CDR3, as DNA: TGTGCCACCAGCAGAGGCTCTAGCGGGAGGGAGACCCAGTACTTC. It translates to CATSRGSSGRETQYF. This chain links TRBV15 with TRBJ2-5; 11 nucleotides agree with TRBD2. With 1 base clipped from V and 5 bases from J, the junction kept 3 bases outside the gene matches. The germline V gene has CDR1 LNHNV and CDR2 YYDKDF (reference sequence). The CDR3 loop spans 15 amino acids.

This chain connects TRBV14 to TRBJ1-3; D possibly corresponds to TRBD1 (6 bases). The CDR3 is 16 amino acids. Trimming removed 1 base at V and 1 base at J, with 11 bases between. Per the germline V gene, CDR1 is SGHDN and CDR2 is FVKESK. As DNA, the CDR3 is TGTGCCAGCAGCCAAGCCACAGGGTTTTCTGGAAACACCATATATTTT. Translating gives CASSQATGFSGNTIYF.

In its sample, this clone was seen once. The chain carries TRBV28 and TRBJ1-5, with 7 nucleotides matching TRBD1. V trimming: 6 bases; J trimming: 3 bases; junction bases outside the gene matches: 11. CDR3 length equals 16 residues. In germline, CDR1 is MDHEN, CDR2 SYDVKM. CDR3 sequence: CASSPPLTGTNQPQHF. The CDR3 DNA sequence: TGTGCCAGCAGCCCCCCTCTGACAGGGACCAATCAGCCCCAGCATTTT. The complete variable domain, with remaining parts taken from reference TRBV28 and TRBJ1-5, reads DVKVTQSSRYLVKRTGEKVFLECVQDMDHENMFWYRQDPGLGLRLIYFSYDVKMKEKGDIPEGYSVSREKKERFSLILESASTNQTSMYLCASSPPLTGTNQPQHFGDGTRLSIL.

The chain is built from TRBV2 and TRBJ2-7, with 8 nucleotides matching TRBD2. J was trimmed by 6 bases and V by 10 bases; bases with no gene match: 8. The CDR3 length is 12 residues. Looked up from germline, CDR1 is SNHLY and CDR2 is FYNNEI. CDR3 DNA: TGTGCCACCATCTCCGGGGGGGGCGAGCAGTACTTC. It yields the protein CATISGGGEQYF.

The chain couples TRBV5-6 to TRBJ1-1; a weak D match, TRBD1 (6 bases). The V and J ends lost 4 bases and 6 bases respectively, with 13 bases between them. Germline CDR1 reads SGHDT; CDR2 reads YYEEEE. This CDR3 has 13 amino acids. The CDR3 region has the DNA TGTGCCAGCAGCGCTACAGGGACCCCTGAAGCTTTCTTT. This encodes CASSATGTPEAFF.

This rearrangement joins TRBV19 to TRBJ1-1, with TRBD1 identical over 8 bases. V trimming: 4 bases; J trimming: 4 bases; junction bases outside the gene matches: 17. The germline CDR1 and CDR2 sequences are LNHDA and SQIVND (reference sequence). CDR3 length: 18 amino acids. The CDR3 spells CASSTNPYFQGASTEAFF. In DNA, the CDR3 is TGTGCCAGTAGTACCAATCCATACTTCCAGGGGGCCAGCACTGAAGCTTTCTTT. The full variable domain, with the rest looked up from reference TRBV19 and TRBJ1-1, is DGGITQSPKYLFRKEGQNVTLSCEQNLNHDAMYWYRQDPGQGLRLIYYSQIVNDFQKGDIAEGYSVSREKKESFPLTVTSAQKNPTAFYLCASSTNPYFQGASTEAFFGQGTRLTVV.

The J gene is TRBJ2-7, the V gene TRBV13, with TRBD2 matching over 7 bases. The CDR3 is 14 amino acids. The junction had 6 bases not matched to a gene; V was cut back by 3 bases and J by 4 bases. CDR1 is PRHDT and CDR2 is FYEKMQ in the germline V gene (reference sequence). The CDR3 region has the DNA TGTGCCAGCAGCTTCACTAGCGACCATTACGAGCAGTACTTC. This codes for CASSFTSDHYEQYF.

The gene calls are TRBV7-6 and TRBJ2-7; weak D call: TRBD1 (6 bases). Germline values: CDR1 SGHVS, CDR2 FNYEAQ. Trimming stripped 5 bases from V and 4 bases from J, with 9 bases between. This CDR3 is 12 amino acids long. CDR3 DNA: TGTGCCAGCAGCACGACAGGATACGAGCAGTACTTC. It yields the protein CASSTTGYEQYF.